This T cell receptor (beta chain) was sequenced for a study of T-cell memory formation after mild COVID-19. At least ten counts were recorded for this clonotype. Its antigen is still unknown. Whole-study results and caveats: Clones that got smaller from day 15 to 85 had even CD4/CD8, while clones growing later tipped toward CD4+. Second-wave clones reaching peak frequency on day 37 lacked confirmed SARS-CoV-2 specificity.

The TCR alpha and TCR beta cDNA libraries, bearing sample barcodes and UMIs, were generated by 5'RACE using constant-segment primers. TCRdb itself ran the 5' RACE reads through MiXCR, one entry per CDR3 protein. The sample has about 13,000 distinct CDR3 sequences, around 13% seen once. Germline CDR1 MNHEY, CDR2 SMNVEV (reference sequence). This CDR3 spans 12 amino acids. V was cut by 4 bases and J by 6 bases, with 7 bases left in between. The sequence derives from an adult woman who had mild COVID-19 (a few samples of this study predate the infection). Cell type and time point are not known. Sequencing was carried out using PBMCs or a T cell subset sorted from them (not recorded which). This chain uses TRBV27 with TRBJ2-4; D unresolved. CDR3 residues: CASSSPGNIQYF. For the CDR3, the DNA is TGTGCCAGCAGTTCCCCTGGAAACATTCAGTACTTC.